The sequence of this TCR beta chain was determined in a study of blood T cell repertoires in COVID-19. In the study overall: Researchers got acute and convalescent COVID-19 samples from the United States, Italy and Spain. PBMCs, B-cell-depleted T cells, or T cells were the source of the cDNA or gDNA that made up the material.

TCRdb's table, derived via immunoSEQ multiplex PCR, lists solely in-frame clones and lacks some. Of approximately 200,000 clones detected, roughly 80% appear once; the ten largest clones hold around a sixth. The sequenced sample was peripheral blood. The clonotype originates from a man aged 55 to 70 with active or convalescent COVID-19.

CDR3 DNA: TGTGCCAGCAGTTATGCTGGAGGCACTGAAGCTTTCTTT. Its translation is CASSYAGGTEAFF. The chain joins TRBV6-5 to TRBJ1-1; D is ambiguous. The CDR3 is 13 residues long. V dropped 3 bases and J dropped 4 bases, with 9 bases sitting between them. The germline gives CDR1 MNHEY, CDR2 SVGAGI.